Following are 3 T cell receptor beta chains from one sample sequenced in a study of blood T cells in healthy people across ages. The second PCR ran about 6 to 11 cycles with a sample-barcoded 5' primer and J-beta primers. MiXCR, run by TCRdb on the 5' RACE reads, gives a single entry per CDR3 protein. The sample contains 710,000 or so distinct CDR3 sequences, 22% of which appear only once. The source material was blood. The receptors come from a man in his sixties or seventies in good health.

This clonotype was seen a few times. The chain carries TRBV28 and TRBJ2-5; 8 nucleotides match TRBD1. V lost 6 bases, J lost 1 base, and 7 bases stayed unmatched. Germline CDR1 is MDHEN and CDR2 is SYDVKM. This CDR3 is 15 amino acids long. CDR3 loop: CASRPGTGFQETQYF. Written as DNA, the CDR3 is TGTGCCAGCAGACCCGGGACAGGCTTCCAAGAGACCCAGTACTTC.

CDR3 DNA sequence: TGTGCCAGCAGTTCTCTGAAAGAGACCCAGTACTTC. This translates into CASSSLKETQYF. J is TRBJ2-5 and V is TRBV12-3 or TRBV12-4, with D hard to call. CDR3 size: 12 residues. The V end was cut by 4 bases, the J end by 3 bases, with 6 bases between.

This clonotype turned up a few times. The chain is built from TRBV13 and TRBJ2-6; unclear D gene. Germline values: CDR1 PRHDT, CDR2 FYEKMQ (reference sequence). Trimming cost V 2 bases and J 0 bases, with 5 bases left between them. The CDR3 runs to 15 residues. CDR3 DNA: TGTGCCAGCAGCTTATACAACTCTGGGGCCAACGTCCTGACTTTC. It is translated as CASSLYNSGANVLTF.